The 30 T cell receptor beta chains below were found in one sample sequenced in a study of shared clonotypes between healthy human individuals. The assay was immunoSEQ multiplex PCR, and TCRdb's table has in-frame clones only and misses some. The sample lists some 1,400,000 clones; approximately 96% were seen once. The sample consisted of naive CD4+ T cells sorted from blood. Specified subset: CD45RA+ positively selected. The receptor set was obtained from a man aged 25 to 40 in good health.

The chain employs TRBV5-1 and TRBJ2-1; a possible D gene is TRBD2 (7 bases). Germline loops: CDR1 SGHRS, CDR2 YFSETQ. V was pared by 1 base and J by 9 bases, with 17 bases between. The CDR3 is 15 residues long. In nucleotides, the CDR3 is TGCGCCAGCAGCTTGTGGGGGGGCGCGGAGGGTGAGCAGTTCTTC. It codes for CASSLWGGAEGEQFF.

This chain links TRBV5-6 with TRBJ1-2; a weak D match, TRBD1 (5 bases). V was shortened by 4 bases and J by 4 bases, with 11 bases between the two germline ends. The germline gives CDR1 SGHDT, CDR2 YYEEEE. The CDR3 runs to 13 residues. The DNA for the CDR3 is TGTGCCAGCAGCCCCTGGGGGGTCTATGGCTACACCTTC. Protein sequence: CASSPWGVYGYTF.

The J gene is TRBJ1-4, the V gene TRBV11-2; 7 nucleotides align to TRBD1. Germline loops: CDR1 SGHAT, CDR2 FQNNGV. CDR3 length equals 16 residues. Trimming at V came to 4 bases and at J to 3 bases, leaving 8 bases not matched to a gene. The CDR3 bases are TGTGCCAGCAGCTCCCTTGAGGGGACAGCTAATGAAAAACTGTTTTTT. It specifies CASSSLEGTANEKLFF. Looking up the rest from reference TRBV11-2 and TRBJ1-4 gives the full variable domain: EAGVAQSPRYKIIEKRQSVAFWCNPISGHATLYWYQQILGQGPKLLIQFQNNGVVDDSQLPKDRFSAERLKGVDSTLKIQPAKLEDSAVYLCASSSLEGTANEKLFFGSGTQLSVL.

CDR3 coding DNA: TGTGCCAGCTCACCAAGGACGCCCGCGGACACCGGGGAGCTGTTTTTT. This codes for CASSPRTPADTGELFF. The chain has TRBV18 and TRBJ2-2, with D unclear. Per the germline V gene, CDR1 is KGHSH and CDR2 is LQKENI. Trimming left V 2 bases short and J 3 bases short, with 13 bases between. CDR3 size: 16 residues.

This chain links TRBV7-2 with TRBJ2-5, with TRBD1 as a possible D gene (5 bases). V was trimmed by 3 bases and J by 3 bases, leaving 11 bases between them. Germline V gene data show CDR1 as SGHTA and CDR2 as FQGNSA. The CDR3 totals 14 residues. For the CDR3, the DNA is TGTGCCAGCAGCTTTGGCCAGGGAAAAGAGACCCAGTACTTC. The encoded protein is CASSFGQGKETQYF. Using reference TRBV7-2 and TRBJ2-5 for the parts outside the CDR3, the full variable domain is GAGVSQSPSNKVTEKGKDVELRCDPISGHTALYWYRQSLGQGLEFLIYFQGNSAPDKSGLPSDRFSAERTGGSVSTLTIQRTQQEDSAVYLCASSFGQGKETQYFGPGTRLLVL.

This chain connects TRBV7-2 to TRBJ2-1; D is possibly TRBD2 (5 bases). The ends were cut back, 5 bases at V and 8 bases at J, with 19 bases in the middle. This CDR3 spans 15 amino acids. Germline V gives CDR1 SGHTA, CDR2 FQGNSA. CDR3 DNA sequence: TGTGCCAGCAGCCAGACGTTCCGGGATCGTTATGAGCAGTTCTTC. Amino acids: CASSQTFRDRYEQFF.

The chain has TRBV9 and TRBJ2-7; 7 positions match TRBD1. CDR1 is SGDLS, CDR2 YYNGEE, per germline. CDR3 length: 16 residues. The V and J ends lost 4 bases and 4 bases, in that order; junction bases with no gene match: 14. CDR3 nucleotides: TGTGCCAGCAGCAAAAATCCGGCAGGGGGTATATACGAGCAGTACTTC. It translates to CASSKNPAGGIYEQYF. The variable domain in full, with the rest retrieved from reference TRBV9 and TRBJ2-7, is DSGVTQTPKHLITATGQRVTLRCSPRSGDLSVYWYQQSLDQGLQFLIQYYNGEERAKGNILERFSAQQFPDLHSELNLSSLELGDSALYFCASSKNPAGGIYEQYFGPGTRLTVT.

The CDR3 sequence is CASSFPGPNLRRFF. CDR3 sequence (DNA): TGTGCCAGCAGCTTTCCCGGACCAAACCTCCGGCGGTTCTTC. V and J are TRBV7-2 and TRBJ2-1, with unresolved D. The V end was cut by 3 bases, the J end by 15 bases, with 21 bases between. CDR1 is SGHTA, CDR2 FQGNSA, per germline. The CDR3 is made up of 14 amino acids.

The CDR3 region is CASSSGSQRLHGYTF. In DNA, the CDR3 is TGTGCCAGCAGTAGTGGCAGCCAACGACTTCATGGCTACACCTTC. This chain connects TRBV2 to TRBJ1-2; no definite D call. Germline V gene lookup returns CDR1 SNHLY and CDR2 FYNNEI. The CDR3 spans 15 residues. Trimming took 5 bases from V and 6 from J, leaving 19 bases between them.

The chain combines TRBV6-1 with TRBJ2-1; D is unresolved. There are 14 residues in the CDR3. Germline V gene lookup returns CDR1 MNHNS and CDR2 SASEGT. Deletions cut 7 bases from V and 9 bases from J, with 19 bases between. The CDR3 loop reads CASNNPPPASEQFF. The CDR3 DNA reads TGTGCCAGCAATAATCCCCCCCCCGCAAGTGAGCAGTTCTTC.

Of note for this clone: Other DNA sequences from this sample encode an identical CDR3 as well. CDR3 bases: TGTGCCAGCAGTTTAGACAGTAGCAATCAGCCCCAGCATTTT. Encoded protein: CASSLDSSNQPQHF. The chain couples TRBV28 to TRBJ1-5; tentative D call: TRBD1 (5 bases). This CDR3 contains 14 residues. CDR1 is MDHEN, CDR2 SYDVKM, per germline. The ends were cut back, 2 bases at V and 0 bases at J, with 5 bases in the middle.

For the CDR3, the DNA is TGTGCCAGCTCACCAGGGCGGAAGACCACAGATACGCAGTATTTT. Its protein product is CASSPGRKTTDTQYF. The chain employs TRBV18 and TRBJ2-3; D unresolved. Trimming shortened V by 2 bases and J by 2 bases, and 11 bases separated the two germline ends. This CDR3 comprises 15 residues. From germline, CDR1 is KGHSH and CDR2 LQKENI. The whole variable domain, remainder taken from reference TRBV18 and TRBJ2-3, is NAGVMQNPRHLVRRRGQEARLRCSPMKGHSHVYWYRQLPEEGLKFMVYLQKENIIDESGMPKERFSAEFPKEGPSILRIQQVVRGDSAAYFCASSPGRKTTDTQYFGPGTRLTVL.

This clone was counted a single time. The CDR3 nucleotides are TGTGCCAGCAGCTTTCAGGGTCCCACTGAAGCTTTCTTT. It codes for CASSFQGPTEAFF. The chain carries TRBV5-4 and TRBJ1-1; weak D call: TRBD1 (5 bases). Per the germline V gene, CDR1 is SGHNT and CDR2 is YYREEE (reference sequence). The CDR3 has 13 amino acids. The V gene lost 2 bases and the J gene lost 4 bases, with 9 bases spanning the gap.

The CDR3 nucleotides read TGTGCCAGCAGCTTCGACAGGTGGGGCTACGAGCAGTACTTC. Its translation is CASSFDRWGYEQYF. The V and J genes are TRBV5-6 and TRBJ2-7; weak D call: TRBD1 (6 bases). The CDR3 extends over 14 amino acids. CDR1 is SGHDT, CDR2 YYEEEE, per germline. Trimming removed 2 bases at V and 3 bases at J, with 12 bases between.

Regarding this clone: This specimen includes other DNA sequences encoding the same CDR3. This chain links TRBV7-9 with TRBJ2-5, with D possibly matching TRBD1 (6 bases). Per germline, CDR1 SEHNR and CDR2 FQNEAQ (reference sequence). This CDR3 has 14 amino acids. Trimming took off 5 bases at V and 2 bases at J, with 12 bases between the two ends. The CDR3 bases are TGTGCCAGCAGCCGCGACAGGCTACAAGAGACCCAGTACTTC. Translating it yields CASSRDRLQETQYF. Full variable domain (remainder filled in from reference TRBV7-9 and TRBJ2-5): DTGVSQNPRHKITKRGQNVTFRCDPISEHNRLYWYRQTLGQGPEFLTYFQNEAQLEKSRLLSDRFSAERPKGSFSTLEIQRTEQGDSAMYLCASSRDRLQETQYFGPGTRLLVL.

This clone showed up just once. CDR3 amino acids: CASGAGTGTLNQPQHF. CDR3 bases: TGTGCCAGCGGAGCCGGGACAGGGACACTTAATCAGCCCCAGCATTTT. The chain couples TRBV27 to TRBJ1-5; 9 positions match TRBD1. V was clipped by 8 bases and J by 4 bases; unmatched bases: 12. Germline V lookup: CDR1 MNHEY, CDR2 SMNVEV (reference sequence). CDR3 size: 16 residues.

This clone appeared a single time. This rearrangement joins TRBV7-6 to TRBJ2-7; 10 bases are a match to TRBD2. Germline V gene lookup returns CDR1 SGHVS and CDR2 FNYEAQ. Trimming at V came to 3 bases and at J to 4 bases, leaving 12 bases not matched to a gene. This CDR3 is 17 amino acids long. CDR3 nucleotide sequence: TGTGCCAGCAGCTTGAGGTCCCGGACTAGCGGAGGTTACGAGCAGTACTTC. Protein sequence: CASSLRSRTSGGYEQYF. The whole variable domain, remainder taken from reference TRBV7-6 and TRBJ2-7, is GAGVSQSPRYKVTKRGQDVALRCDPISGHVSLYWYRQALGQGPEFLTYFNYEAQQDKSGLPNDRFSAERPEGSISTLTIQRTEQRDSAMYRCASSLRSRTSGGYEQYFGPGTRLTVT.

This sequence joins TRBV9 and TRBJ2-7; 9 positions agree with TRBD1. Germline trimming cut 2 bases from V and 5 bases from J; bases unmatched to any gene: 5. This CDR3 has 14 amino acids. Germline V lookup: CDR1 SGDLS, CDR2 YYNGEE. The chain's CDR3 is CASSVSTGGNEQYF. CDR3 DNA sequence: TGTGCCAGCAGCGTCTCGACAGGGGGGAACGAGCAGTACTTC.

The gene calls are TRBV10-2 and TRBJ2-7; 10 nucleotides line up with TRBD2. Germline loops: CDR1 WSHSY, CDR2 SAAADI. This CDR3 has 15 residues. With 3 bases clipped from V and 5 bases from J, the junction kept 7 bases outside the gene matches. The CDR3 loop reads CASSELAGGSDEQYF. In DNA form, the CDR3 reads TGCGCCAGCAGTGAATTAGCGGGAGGTTCCGACGAGCAGTACTTC.

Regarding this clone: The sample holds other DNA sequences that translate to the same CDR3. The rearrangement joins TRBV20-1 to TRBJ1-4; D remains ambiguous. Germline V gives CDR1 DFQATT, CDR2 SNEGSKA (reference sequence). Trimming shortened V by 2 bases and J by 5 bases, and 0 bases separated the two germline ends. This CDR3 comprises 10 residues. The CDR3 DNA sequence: TGCAGTGCTAGAAATGAAAAACTGTTTTTT. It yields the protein CSARNEKLFF.

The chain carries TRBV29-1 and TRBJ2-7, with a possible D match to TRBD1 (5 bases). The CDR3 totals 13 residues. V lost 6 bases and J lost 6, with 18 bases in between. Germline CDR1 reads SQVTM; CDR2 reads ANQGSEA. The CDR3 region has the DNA TGCAGCGTGGCCCTGGGGCGAGGCCGCGAGCAGTACTTC. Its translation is CSVALGRGREQYF.

In nucleotides, the CDR3 is TGTGCCAGCAGTGTCGACAGGGGTTATAGGAGTGAGCAGTTCTTC. Its translation: CASSVDRGYRSEQFF. The rearrangement joins TRBV6-4 to TRBJ2-1; 8 nucleotides agree with TRBD1. The trim removed 4 bases at V and 9 bases at J, leaving 11 bases unmatched. The germline V gene has CDR1 MRHNA and CDR2 SNTAGT. The CDR3 spans 15 residues.

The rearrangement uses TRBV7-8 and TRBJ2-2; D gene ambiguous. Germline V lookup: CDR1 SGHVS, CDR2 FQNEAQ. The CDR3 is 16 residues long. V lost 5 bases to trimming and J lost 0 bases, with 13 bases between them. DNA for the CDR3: TGTGCCAGCAGCCTACTAACAGTGTCGAACACCGGGGAGCTGTTTTTT. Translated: CASSLLTVSNTGELFF.

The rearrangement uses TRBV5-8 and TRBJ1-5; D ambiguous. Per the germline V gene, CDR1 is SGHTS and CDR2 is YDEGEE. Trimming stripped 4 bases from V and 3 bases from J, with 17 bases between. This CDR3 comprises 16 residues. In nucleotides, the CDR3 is TGTGCCAGCAGCCGTCGACGGAGCGGGGACAATCAGCCCCAGCATTTT. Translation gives CASSRRRSGDNQPQHF.

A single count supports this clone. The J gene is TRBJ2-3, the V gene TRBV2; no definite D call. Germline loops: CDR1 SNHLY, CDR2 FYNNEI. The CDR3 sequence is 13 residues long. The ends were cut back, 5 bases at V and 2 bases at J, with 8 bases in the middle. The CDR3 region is CASSSEFTDTQYF. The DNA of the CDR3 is TGTGCCAGCAGTTCGGAATTCACAGATACGCAGTATTTT.

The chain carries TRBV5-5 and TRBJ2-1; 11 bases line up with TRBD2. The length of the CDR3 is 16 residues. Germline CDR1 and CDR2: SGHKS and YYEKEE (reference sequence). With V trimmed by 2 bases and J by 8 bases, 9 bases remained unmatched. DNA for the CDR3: TGTGCCAGCAGCTTTTCTAGCGGGAGGCCCGCCTATGAGCAGTTCTTC. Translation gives CASSFSSGRPAYEQFF.

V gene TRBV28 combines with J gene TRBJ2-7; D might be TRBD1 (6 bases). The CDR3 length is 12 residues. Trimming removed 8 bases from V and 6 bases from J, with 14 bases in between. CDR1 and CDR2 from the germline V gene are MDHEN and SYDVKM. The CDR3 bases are TGTGCCAGCGGCTTACAGGGCCTCGAGCAGTACTTC. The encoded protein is CASGLQGLEQYF.

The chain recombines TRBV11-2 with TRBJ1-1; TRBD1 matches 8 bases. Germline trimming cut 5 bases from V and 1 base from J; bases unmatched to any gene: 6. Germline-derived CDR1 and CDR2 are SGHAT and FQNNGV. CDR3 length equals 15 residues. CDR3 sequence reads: CASSLRTGTNTEAFF. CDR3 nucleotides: TGTGCCAGCAGCCTAAGGACAGGGACGAACACTGAAGCTTTCTTT.

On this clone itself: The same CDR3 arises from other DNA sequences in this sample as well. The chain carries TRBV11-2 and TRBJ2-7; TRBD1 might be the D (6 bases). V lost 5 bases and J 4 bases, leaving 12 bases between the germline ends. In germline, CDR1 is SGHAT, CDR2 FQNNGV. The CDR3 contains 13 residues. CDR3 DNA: TGTGCCAGCAGCCGTGGACAGACGTACGAGCAGTACTTC. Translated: CASSRGQTYEQYF.

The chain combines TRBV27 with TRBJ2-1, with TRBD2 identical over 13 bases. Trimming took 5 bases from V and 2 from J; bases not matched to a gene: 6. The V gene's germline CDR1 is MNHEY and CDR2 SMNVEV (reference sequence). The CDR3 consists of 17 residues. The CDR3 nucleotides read TGTGCCAGCAGTCGGTGGACTAGCGGGAGTACCTACAATGAGCAGTTCTTC. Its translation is CASSRWTSGSTYNEQFF.